These 5 T cell receptor beta chains share one sample of origin, sequenced in a study of blood T cell repertoires in COVID-19. Libraries were prepared by immunoSEQ multiplex PCR; TCRdb keeps only in-frame clonotypes and omits some of them. The repertoire has under 60,000 clones, 80% to 90% of them found once; the top ten carry roughly 1.5%. Sequencing used peripheral blood. The receptors derive from a man in his sixties with acute or convalescent COVID-19.

This clone was seen just once. The J gene is TRBJ2-3, the V gene TRBV5-6; TRBD2 aligns across 8 bases. J was trimmed by 3 bases and V by 5 bases; bases with no gene match: 5. From germline, CDR1 is SGHDT and CDR2 YYEEEE. The CDR3 covers 14 residues. Here the CDR3 DNA reads TGTGCCAGCAGAGGTATAGCGGGGACAGATACGCAGTATTTT. Protein: CASRGIAGTDTQYF. Using reference TRBV5-6 and TRBJ2-3 for the parts outside the CDR3, the full variable domain is DAGVTQSPTHLIKTRGQQVTLRCSPKSGHDTVSWYQQALGQGPQFIFQYYEEEERQRGNFPDRFSGHQFPNYSSELNVNALLLGDSALYLCASRGIAGTDTQYFGPGTRLTVL.

This chain joins TRBV27 and TRBJ2-1, with D possibly matching TRBD2 (6 bases). This CDR3 spans 15 amino acids. Germline values: CDR1 MNHEY, CDR2 SMNVEV (reference sequence). Trimming removed 10 bases from V and 4 bases from J, with 20 bases in between. CDR3 loop: CATQQRLGGYNEQFF. DNA for the CDR3: TGTGCCACACAACAAAGACTAGGTGGTTACAATGAGCAGTTCTTC.

The chain carries TRBV5-4 and TRBJ1-1, with 8 nucleotides matching TRBD1. Germline assignment: CDR1 SGHNT and CDR2 YYREEE (reference sequence). This CDR3 has 12 residues. Trimming took 4 bases from V and 12 from J; bases not matched to a gene: 8. CDR3 amino acids: CASSTKDRVPFF. The DNA of the CDR3 is TGTGCCAGCAGCACGAAGGACAGGGTCCCTTTCTTT.

This clone was counted once. The chain employs TRBV30 and TRBJ1-1; TRBD1 matches 8 bases. The CDR3 sequence is 16 residues long. V was pared by 3 bases and J by 4 bases, with 13 bases of the junction left unmatched. CDR1 GTSNPN and CDR2 SVGIG come from the germline V gene (reference sequence). The CDR3 protein is CAWRIGQGLLGTEAFF. The CDR3 nucleotides read TGTGCCTGGAGGATTGGACAGGGCCTCTTGGGCACTGAAGCTTTCTTT.

The genes are TRBV5-1 and TRBJ1-3, with 11 bases fitting TRBD1. Trimming took 0 bases from V and 0 from J; bases not matched to a gene: 2. Germline V CDR1 and CDR2: SGHRS, YFSETQ. The CDR3 contains 17 residues. DNA of the CDR3: TGCGCCAGCAGCTTGGAGGGACAGGGGGGCTCTGGAAACACCATATATTTT. Its translation is CASSLEGQGGSGNTIYF.